The 31 T cell receptor beta chains given below trace back to one sample, sequenced in a study of regulatory T cells in long-lasting Graves disease (dated by TCRdb to about 2021). This sample's time point label indicates: newly diagnosed GD, antithyroid drugs for less than 3 months. For both TCR sequencing and RNA sequencing, RNA was extracted from PBMCs in TRIzol. Library method: multiplex PCR. Sequencing relied on an Illumina HiSeq 4000. CDR3 regions were amplified by Arm-PCR with iRepertoire HTBI primers to construct TCR beta libraries. The public reads were reprocessed in TCRdb via fastp at Q25 and MiXCR, keeping in-frame beta chains. Every entry covers one CDR3 protein and lists the most common genes and DNA from its rows. Recorded for this sample are under 300,000 distinct CDR3 sequences; 20% to 25% of them occurred a single time. About 15% of the sample goes to the ten largest clones. Sequences were derived from peripheral blood mononuclear cells (PBMCs), sampled at new diagnosis, from a patient treated with antithyroid drugs. All receptors derive from a female donor with Graves disease.

On this clonotype: A far larger clone is only one base removed, so a read error is likely. V usage is TRBV6-1 and J usage is TRBJ1-5, with a weak D call TRBD1 (5 bases). The CDR3 spans 15 residues. Germline CDR1 is MNHNS and CDR2 is SASEGT. The CDR3 is CASSGLAGMNRPQHF. CDR3 bases: TGTGCCAGCAGTGGGTTGGCAGGGATGAATCGGCCCCAGCATTTT.

This sequence joins TRBV5-5 and TRBJ2-3; 8 nucleotides line up with TRBD1. The CDR3 spans 17 residues. The J segment lost 4 bases and the V segment lost 4 bases, leaving 14 bases of the junction unmatched. Germline V gene sequence: CDR1 SGHKS, CDR2 YYEKEE (reference sequence). DNA of the CDR3: TGTGCCAGCAGCCCGCTAGCGACAGGGGCGAGGGCAGATACGCAGTATTTT. It yields the protein CASSPLATGARADTQYF.

This clonotype has ten or more counts. This sequence joins TRBV5-1 and TRBJ2-5; no reliable D call. Trimming pared 4 bases from V and 5 bases from J, leaving 12 bases between. CDR3 length: 13 residues. Germline V gene sequence: CDR1 SGHRS, CDR2 YFSETQ. CDR3 bases: TGCGCCAGCAGCACCAACCCTGGCGAGACCCAGTACTTC. Protein product: CASSTNPGETQYF.

This clonotype came up many times. This chain connects TRBV11-2 to TRBJ1-1; D gene ambiguous. The CDR3 is 12 residues long. Germline values: CDR1 SGHAT, CDR2 FQNNGV. Trimming removed 3 bases at V and 4 bases at J, with 6 bases between. The CDR3 bases are TGTGCCAGCAGCTTGGATTTCACTGAAGCTTTCTTT. It codes for CASSLDFTEAFF.

This clonotype showed up many times. The DNA for the CDR3 is TGCGCCAGCAGCTTGGGACTGCGGGCCACTAGCGGGAGAGTGGTAGAGACCCAGTACTTC. It encodes CASSLGLRATSGRVVETQYF. The rearrangement joins TRBV5-1 to TRBJ2-5, with TRBD2 identical over 11 bases. Trimming at V came to 0 bases and at J to 4 bases, leaving 17 bases not matched to a gene. The CDR3 spans 20 residues. Germline V gene lookup returns CDR1 SGHRS and CDR2 YFSETQ.

This clonotype was picked up many times. The gene calls are TRBV11-3 and TRBJ1-1; TRBD1 matches 7 bases. V shed 0 bases and J 5 bases; nucleotides not matched to a gene: 6. CDR1 SGHNT and CDR2 YENEEA come from the germline V gene. There are 15 residues in the CDR3. CDR3 sequence (DNA): TGTGCCAGCAGCTTAGAGACAGGGAGGAAAACTGAAGCTTTCTTT. Protein: CASSLETGRKTEAFF.

This clonotype was counted ten times or more. The chain is built from TRBV30 and TRBJ2-7, with 9 positions matching TRBD2. This CDR3 has 14 residues. The V gene's germline CDR1 is GTSNPN and CDR2 SVGIG (reference sequence). J was trimmed by 6 bases and V by 1 base; bases with no gene match: 7. The CDR3 DNA sequence: TGTGCCTGGAGTGGCGGCGGGAGGGCCGTCGAGCAGTACTTC. Translating gives CAWSGGGRAVEQYF.

A single count supports this clonotype. CDR3 bases: TGTGCCAGCAGTTACTCGGGACAGGGGTTGAGCTATGGCTACACCTTC. It is translated as CASSYSGQGLSYGYTF. The genes are TRBV6-2 or TRBV6-3 and TRBJ1-2, with TRBD1 identical over 10 bases. The CDR3 consists of 16 residues. Per the germline V gene, CDR1 is MNHEY and CDR2 is SVGEGT. Trimming cost V 0 bases and J 4 bases; bases outside gene matches: 5.

In this sample, this clonotype turned up many times. The chain is built from TRBV9 and TRBJ2-5; a possible D gene is TRBD2 (6 bases). This CDR3 is 15 amino acids long. CDR1 is SGDLS and CDR2 is YYNGEE in the germline V gene. Between the trimmed V and J ends, which lost 2 bases and 4 bases, there was a span of 15 bases. CDR3 protein: CASSVLLGGGETQYF. The CDR3 DNA is TGTGCCAGCAGCGTCCTATTGGGAGGCGGAGAGACCCAGTACTTC.

The sample holds many counts of this clonotype. This rearrangement joins TRBV2 to TRBJ1-2; D is uncertain. The CDR3 is 13 residues long. Trimming removed 3 bases at V and 0 bases at J, with 5 bases between. The germline gives CDR1 SNHLY, CDR2 FYNNEI. The DNA of the CDR3 is TGTGCCAGCAGTGACCAGGCTAACTATGGCTACACCTTC. Residues: CASSDQANYGYTF.

As to this clonotype: It differs at one base from a far larger clone, so likely a read error. The chain employs TRBV11-2 and TRBJ2-5; 8 nucleotides agree with TRBD2. CDR3 length: 17 amino acids. Per the germline V gene, CDR1 is SGHAT and CDR2 is FQNNGV. J lost 3 bases, V lost 5 bases, and 14 bases had no gene match. The CDR3 nucleotides read TGTGCCAGCAGCGGGGGGGGACTAGTCTCGCCCGAAGAGACCCAGTACTTC. It codes for CASSGGGLVSPEETQYF.

This clonotype has just a few counts. The chain couples TRBV25-1 to TRBJ1-2; possibly TRBD1 for D (5 bases). Trimming pared 5 bases from V and 3 bases from J, leaving 13 bases between. The CDR3 has 14 amino acids. Germline-derived CDR1 and CDR2 are MGHDK and SYGVNS. In nucleotides, the CDR3 is TGTGCCAGCAGTCACACCGGGACTTACTATGGCTACACCTTC. Its translation: CASSHTGTYYGYTF.

This clonotype showed up many times. The rearrangement uses TRBV6-9 and TRBJ2-5; a possible D gene is TRBD2 (6 bases). Germline CDR1 and CDR2: MNHGY and SVAAGI. CDR3 length equals 13 residues. Trimming removed 3 bases from V and 5 bases from J, with 10 bases in between. CDR3 in amino acids: CASSYPGRETQYF. In nucleotides, the CDR3 is TGTGCCAGCAGTTACCCGGGGAGGGAGACCCAGTACTTC.

For this clonotype: Given a much more abundant clone one base away, this may be a read error. V is TRBV7-2 and J is TRBJ2-1, with D possibly TRBD1 on 7 matching bases. The DNA end is a closer match to TRBJ2-5, so the J assignment may be wrong. Germline V lookup: CDR1 SGHTA, CDR2 FQGNSA. The length of the CDR3 is 17 residues. CDR3 DNA sequence: TGTGCCAGCAGCCCGGGAGCGTCCTGGGACAGAAAAGAGACCCAGTACTTC. Encoded protein: CASSPGASWDRKETQYF.

The table lists this clonotype with many counts. This chain connects TRBV10-3 to TRBJ2-5; D gene uncertain. The CDR3 consists of 14 residues. Between the trimmed V and J ends, which lost 3 bases and 4 bases, there was a span of 12 bases. Germline V gene sequence: CDR1 ENHRY, CDR2 SYGVKD. This CDR3 is CAISEHRRRETQYF. For the CDR3, the DNA is TGTGCCATCAGTGAACACCGGAGAAGAGAGACCCAGTACTTC.

This chain connects TRBV6-1 to TRBJ2-1; no definite D call. Between the trimmed V and J ends, which lost 6 bases and 7 bases, there was a span of 13 bases. The CDR3 runs to 13 residues. Germline loops: CDR1 MNHNS, CDR2 SASEGT. This CDR3 is CASSRGVGNEQFF. CDR3 nucleotides: TGTGCCAGCAGCCGCGGCGTCGGGAATGAGCAGTTCTTC.

J is TRBJ2-1 and V is TRBV4-1; 7 bases are a match to TRBD2. Germline CDR1 reads MGHRA; CDR2 reads YSYEKL. The CDR3 consists of 17 residues. Losses at the gene ends were 1 base for V and 2 bases for J; bases not matched to a gene: 8. CDR3 loop: CASSQARGRGAYNEQFF. The CDR3 region has the DNA TGCGCCAGCAGCCAAGCTCGAGGACGGGGGGCCTACAATGAGCAGTTCTTC.

This clonotype occurred many times. The chain recombines TRBV2 with TRBJ2-5; 8 nucleotides align to TRBD2. The CDR3 loop spans 15 amino acids. Germline V gene lookup returns CDR1 SNHLY and CDR2 FYNNEI. With V trimmed by 4 bases and J by 2 bases, 6 bases remained unmatched. CDR3 sequence: CASSVSRGGQETQYF. CDR3 DNA: TGTGCCAGCAGTGTTTCCCGGGGGGGTCAAGAGACCCAGTACTTC.

The sample holds many counts of this clonotype. CDR3 sequence reads: CASSLGSGADTQYF. CDR3 DNA sequence: TGTGCCAGCAGCTTAGGGTCCGGGGCAGATACGCAGTATTTT. The rearrangement uses TRBV7-9 and TRBJ2-3; perhaps TRBD2 as D (5 bases). The V gene lost 1 base and the J gene lost 4 bases, with 9 bases spanning the gap. Germline lookup yields CDR1 SEHNR and CDR2 FQNEAQ (reference sequence). CDR3 length: 14 residues.

This clonotype came up many times. This chain connects TRBV10-3 to TRBJ2-1, with 8 bases identical to TRBD1. The length of the CDR3 is 13 residues. Germline trimming cut 10 bases from V and 8 bases from J; bases unmatched to any gene: 10. Germline V gene data show CDR1 as ENHRY and CDR2 as SYGVKD. CDR3 amino acids: CATRDRTVDEQFF. The CDR3 DNA follows: TGTGCCACCCGGGACAGGACTGTGGATGAGCAGTTCTTC.

This clonotype was found a few times. The J gene is TRBJ1-2, the V gene TRBV19, with D hard to call. The ends were cut back, 0 bases at V and 5 bases at J, with 4 bases in the middle. Germline V gene lookup returns CDR1 LNHDA and CDR2 SQIVND (reference sequence). The CDR3 runs to 12 residues. CDR3 region: CASSIDGYGYTF. The CDR3 DNA follows: TGTGCCAGTAGTATAGATGGGTATGGCTACACCTTC.

This clonotype has a count of ten or more. The rearrangement uses TRBV5-5 and TRBJ2-3, with 7 bases identical to TRBD2. V lost 6 bases to trimming and J lost 4 bases; unmatched junction nucleotides: 8. The V gene's germline CDR1 is SGHKS and CDR2 YYEKEE (reference sequence). This CDR3 is built from 14 residues. The CDR3 DNA is TGTGCCAGCATTAACCCAAGCGGGGCAGATACGCAGTATTTT. Protein: CASINPSGADTQYF.

This clonotype turned up a few times. This chain joins TRBV6-5 and TRBJ1-2; 7 bases are shared with TRBD1. J lost 6 bases, V lost 2 bases, and 12 bases had no gene match. The CDR3 runs to 16 residues. Per the germline V gene, CDR1 is MNHEY and CDR2 is SVGAGI. Here the CDR3 reads CASSYPAWQGVDGYTF. The CDR3, as DNA: TGTGCCAGCAGTTACCCAGCATGGCAGGGGGTGGATGGCTACACCTTC.

The sample holds a few counts of this clonotype. The V call is TRBV7-9, the J call TRBJ1-4; 8 bases match TRBD1. Trimming took 5 bases from V and 8 from J; bases not matched to a gene: 7. Germline lookup yields CDR1 SEHNR and CDR2 FQNEAQ (reference sequence). The CDR3 is 14 residues long. The CDR3 nucleotides read TGTGCCAGCAGCGAGGACAGGGTGGTAGAAAAACTGTTTTTT. Amino acid sequence: CASSEDRVVEKLFF.

This clonotype showed up many times. This chain joins TRBV2 and TRBJ2-1; 8 nucleotides line up with TRBD1. With 6 bases clipped from V and 7 bases from J, the junction kept 8 bases outside the gene matches. The CDR3 contains 14 residues. Looked up from germline, CDR1 is SNHLY and CDR2 is FYNNEI. The CDR3 sequence: CASSRGGTGNEQFF. CDR3 sequence (DNA): TGTGCCAGCAGCCGAGGGGGGACAGGTAATGAGCAGTTCTTC.

Many counts were recorded for this clonotype. V usage is TRBV20-1 and J usage is TRBJ2-1; perhaps TRBD2 as D (5 bases). In germline, CDR1 is DFQATT, CDR2 SNEGSKA (reference sequence). The CDR3 runs 13 residues. V was cut by 3 bases and J by 5 bases, with 11 bases left in between. The CDR3 region has the DNA TGCAGTGCTAGCGGGAACATTAACAATGAGCAGTTCTTC. It specifies CSASGNINNEQFF.

There are many counts of this clonotype. The chain combines TRBV7-6 with TRBJ2-1; 9 bases are a match to TRBD2. J gave up 5 bases and V 3 bases, and 5 bases lay outside the gene matches. CDR3 length: 15 residues. Germline CDR1 is SGHVS and CDR2 is FNYEAQ. The CDR3: CASSFSGRGHNEQFF. In nucleotides, the CDR3 is TGTGCCAGCAGCTTTAGCGGGAGAGGCCACAATGAGCAGTTCTTC.

This clonotype was detected ten times or more. The V and J genes are TRBV7-9 and TRBJ2-1; D perhaps matches TRBD1 (5 bases). The CDR3 is made up of 13 amino acids. V lost 3 bases and J 9 bases, leaving 12 bases between the germline ends. The germline CDR1 and CDR2 sequences are SEHNR and FQNEAQ (reference sequence). The CDR3 DNA follows: TGTGCCAGCAGCTTCCCTCGTAGGGGTGAGCAGTTCTTC. Translated, it gives CASSFPRRGEQFF.

A remark on this clonotype: A read error is possible here, since a much larger clone lies one base away. The rearrangement links TRBV6-1 to TRBJ2-2; no clear D. V was clipped by 8 bases and J by 0 bases, with 10 bases between them. This CDR3 spans 14 amino acids. Germline lookup yields CDR1 MNHNS and CDR2 SASEGT. The DNA of the CDR3 is TGTGCCAGCTTAGGCGGCGCGAACACCGGGGAGCTGTTTTTT. As protein: CASLGGANTGELFF.

This clonotype has ten or more counts. The CDR3 here is CASSLRGIQKGEAFF. The DNA of the CDR3 is TGTGCCAGCAGTTTGAGAGGCATCCAAAAGGGTGAAGCTTTCTTT. The rearrangement uses TRBV28 and TRBJ1-1, with unresolved D. Germline-derived CDR1 and CDR2 are MDHEN and SYDVKM. This CDR3 has 15 residues. V lost 3 bases and J 7 bases, leaving 18 bases between the germline ends.

Many counts were recorded for this clonotype. The V gene is TRBV19, the J gene TRBJ2-5; TRBD1 or TRBD2 may be the D gene (5 bases each). The germline gives CDR1 LNHDA, CDR2 SQIVND (reference sequence). This CDR3 spans 11 amino acids. V lost 9 bases to trimming and J lost 5 bases, with 10 bases between them. The CDR3 nucleotides read TGTGCCAGCCGCTGGGGGGAGACCCAGTACTTC. This codes for CASRWGETQYF.